This T cell receptor (beta chain) was sequenced for a study of molecular identifiers for immune sequencing clone quantification. CDR3 length: 14 residues. Details on this clonotype: One end of the junction is discordant with germline, which a read error may explain.

MiXCR, run by TCRdb on the PCR reads, gives a single entry per CDR3 protein. The sample yields some 89,000 distinct CDR3 sequences, roughly 24% seen once. The clonotype comes from a human donor in good health. Some libraries in this study had Jurkat cell RNA spiked in. The genes are TRBV12-3 or TRBV12-4 and TRBJ2-5; D call uncertain. Source material: naive CD8+ T cells from blood, with Jurkat cell RNA spiked in. Subset noted: FACS-sorted CD8+CD4-CCR7+CD45RA+ naive T cells. The CDR3 spells CASSAGLYQEPQYF. The CDR3 region has the DNA TGTGCCAGCAGTGCCGGTCTGTACCAAGAGCCCCAGTACTTC.